Sequencing of this T cell receptor beta chain was carried out in a study of post-analysis software for immune sequencing data (dated by TCRdb to about 2015). Context from the whole study: Disease courses on record covered relapsing-remitting, secondary progressive and progressive-relapsing multiple sclerosis, though some patients had no subtype annotation. The patient repertoires were compared against approximately ten previously published healthy control repertoires obtained from donors aged roughly 6 to 26 years. A subset of samples was prepared in parallel using single-end sample barcoding, then pooled and co-amplified after Illumina adapter ligation.

In its sample, this clonotype was seen a few times. Its target antigen remains unknown. Base qualities are missing; no much larger clone stands one base away. Library generation was performed with PCR. TCRdb records Illumina HiSeq 2500 as the sequencer. Unique molecular identifiers were incorporated into TCR beta cDNA libraries to reduce PCR and sequencing biases. Approximately 500,000 cDNA molecules were obtained for every 1 to 10 million input T cells, so each molecule roughly corresponded to one T cell. The same protocol used for the earlier healthy control dataset was applied to prepare and sequence the patient libraries. Samples belonging to the same batch were prepared together, multiplexed and sequenced on a shared HiSeq lane. Per the authors' processing: MIGEC was used to process the raw barcoded reads, and molecular identifier groups with only a single read were discarded before consensus assembly and CDR3 extraction. VDJtools was used for post-analysis of the clonotype tables, with diversity normalized by down-sampling every dataset to the smallest sample size. In repertoire overlap clustering, CDR3 amino acid sequences, but not nucleotide sequences, were matched to correct batch-related cross-sample contamination. Starting from the raw public reads, TCRdb applied fastp trimming at Q25, assembled clones with MiXCR and retained in-frame beta chains. Duplicate CDR3 protein sequences are folded into a single record with the most common DNA and genes. The V and J calls shown here were made by TCRdb, not taken from the authors' results. Counted in this sample were 650,000 to 900,000 distinct CDR3 sequences; more than 45% of them appeared once. 4.9% of the sample belongs to the ten largest clones.

CDR1 and CDR2, looked up from the germline V gene, are KGHDR and SFDVKD. Between the V and J ends, shortened by 12 bases and 7 bases respectively, the junction contains 20 bases. Including cysteine and phenylalanine, the CDR3 has 13 amino acids. Left in the record is the CDR3 DNA by itself, 39 bases read in frame from the first base. Points the paper makes about the study in general: Four or five TRBV segments, including TRBV5-6, TRBV5-1 and TRBV20-1, were significantly more frequent in patients than controls. The control group was slightly older than the multiple sclerosis patient group. Direct clustering with F measure revealed strong co-clustering of samples prepared in the same batch, which led to a batch-effect correction. Compared with controls, multiple sclerosis patients had significantly lower normalized Chao1 diversity, a finding suggesting substantial peripheral T-cell clonal expansion.

To demonstrate the VDJtools post-analysis software, TCR beta repertoires were profiled from the peripheral blood of about 13 young patients with multiple sclerosis. Multiple sclerosis patients were children and adolescents aged about 6 to 17 years. The material sequenced was blood. The rearranged segments are TRBV24-1 and TRBJ1-2, and perhaps TRBD1 as D gene, on 5 matching bases. This TCR was sampled from a girl aged 5 to 17 with multiple sclerosis. The CDR3 region has the sequence CAGRGAGNLGYTF. The nucleotide sequence reads TGTGCCGGGCGGGGCGCAGGGAATCTTGGCTACACCTTC.